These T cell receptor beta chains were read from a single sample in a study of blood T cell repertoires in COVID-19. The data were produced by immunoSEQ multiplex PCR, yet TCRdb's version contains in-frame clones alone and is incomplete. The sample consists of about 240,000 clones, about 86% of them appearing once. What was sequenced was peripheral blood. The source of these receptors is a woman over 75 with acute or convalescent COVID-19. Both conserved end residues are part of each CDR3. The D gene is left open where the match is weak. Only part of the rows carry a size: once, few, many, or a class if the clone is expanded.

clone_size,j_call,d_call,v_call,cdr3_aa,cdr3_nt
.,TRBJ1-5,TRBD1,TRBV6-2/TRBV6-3,CASSYGQDNQPQHF,TGTGCCAGCAGTTATGGACAGGACAATCAGCCCCAGCATTTT
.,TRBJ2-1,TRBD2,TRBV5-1,CASSLVSGGLSYNEQFF,TGCGCCAGCAGCTTGGTGTCGGGGGGGCTCTCCTACAATGAGCAGTTCTTC
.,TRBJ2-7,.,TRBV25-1,CASSESPGTDSSYEQYF,TGTGCCAGCAGTGAGTCTCCCGGGACGGACAGCTCCTACGAGCAGTACTTC
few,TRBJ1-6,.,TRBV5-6,CASSRGATSPLHF,TGTGCCAGCTCGCGTGGGGCAACTTCACCCCTCCACTTT
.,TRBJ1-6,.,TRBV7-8,CASSLLPSNSPLHF,TGTGCCAGCAGCTTATTACCGAGTAATTCACCCCTCCACTTT
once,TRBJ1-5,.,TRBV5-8,CASSLLERHYSNQPQHF,TGTGCCAGCAGCTTATTGGAGCGCCACTATAGCAATCAGCCCCAGCATTTT
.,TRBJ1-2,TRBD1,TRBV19,CASSITGVGYTF,TGTGCCAGTAGTATCACAGGGGTTGGCTACACCTTC
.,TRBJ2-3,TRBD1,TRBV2,CAFGDRGTDTQYF,TGTGCCTTTGGGGACAGGGGCACAGATACGCAGTATTTT
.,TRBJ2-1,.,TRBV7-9,CASSPRRGNEQFF,TGTGCCAGCAGCCCCCGTCGAGGTAATGAGCAGTTCTTC
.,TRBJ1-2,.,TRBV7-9,CASSPGAGDYGYTF,TGTGCCAGCAGCCCGGGAGCGGGCGACTATGGCTACACCTTC
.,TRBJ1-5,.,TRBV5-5,CASSLGGLHQPQHF,TGTGCCAGCAGCTTAGGAGGTTTGCATCAGCCCCAGCATTTT
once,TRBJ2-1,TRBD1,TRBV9,CASSVGFGTANEQFF,TGTGCCAGCAGCGTAGGGTTCGGGACAGCCAATGAGCAGTTCTTC
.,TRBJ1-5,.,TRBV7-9,CASSHSGQPQHF,TGTGCCAGCAGCCACAGCGGGCAGCCCCAGCATTTT
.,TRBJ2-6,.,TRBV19,CASSLGQGSGANVLTF,TGTGCCAGTAGTTTGGGTCAGGGCTCTGGGGCCAACGTCCTGACTTTC
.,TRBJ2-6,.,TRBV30,CAWSRGGATFNPSGANVLTF,TGTGCCTGGAGTAGGGGGGGGGCCACTTTTAACCCATCTGGGGCCAACGTCCTGACTTTC
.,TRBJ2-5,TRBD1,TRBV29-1,CSVDRGQPQETQYF,TGCAGCGTTGACCGGGGACAGCCCCAAGAGACCCAGTACTTC
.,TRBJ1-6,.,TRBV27,CASSLSAGQNSPLHF,TGTGCCAGCAGTTTATCCGCCGGACAGAATTCACCCCTCCACTTT
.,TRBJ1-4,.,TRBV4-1,CASSQDSPAPGKLFF,TGCGCCAGCAGCCAAGATTCCCCAGCTCCGGGAAAACTGTTTTTT
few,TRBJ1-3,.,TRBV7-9,CASSLFEGGNTIYF,TGTGCCAGCAGCTTATTTGAGGGAGGAAACACCATATATTTT
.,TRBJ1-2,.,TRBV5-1,CASSLAGGFTNYGYTF,TGCGCCAGCAGCTTGGCCGGAGGCTTTACTAACTATGGCTACACCTTC
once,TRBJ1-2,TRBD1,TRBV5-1,CASRATGTGLYGYTF,TGCGCCAGCAGGGCGACCGGGACAGGGCTTTATGGCTACACCTTC
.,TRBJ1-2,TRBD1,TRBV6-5,CASSPLTPGGHGYTF,TGTGCCAGCAGCCCGTTAACCCCAGGGGGTCATGGCTACACCTTC
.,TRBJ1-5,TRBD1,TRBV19,CASTPPVTGLNPRNQPQHF,TGTGCCAGTACCCCTCCTGTGACAGGGCTCAATCCACGCAATCAGCCCCAGCATTTT
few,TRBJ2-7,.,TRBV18,CASSPGQTPTYEQYF,TGTGCCAGCTCACCAGGGCAGACCCCGACCTACGAGCAGTACTTC
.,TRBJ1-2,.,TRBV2,CASTSQVPPGYTF,TGTGCCAGCACTTCACAGGTCCCTCCTGGCTACACCTTC
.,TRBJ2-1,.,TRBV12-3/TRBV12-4,CATRDVSGEQFF,TGTGCCACCAGGGATGTTTCAGGGGAGCAGTTCTTC
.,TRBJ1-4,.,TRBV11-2,CASSLAEGLGEKLFF,TGTGCCAGCAGCTTAGCTGAGGGCTTGGGTGAAAAACTGTTTTTT
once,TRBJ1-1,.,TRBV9,CASSARGGSTEAFF,TGTGCCAGCAGCGCTCGGGGGGGTAGTACTGAAGCTTTCTTT
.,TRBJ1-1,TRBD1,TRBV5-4,CASSVQGTEAFF,TGTGCCAGCAGCGTACAGGGGACTGAAGCTTTCTTT
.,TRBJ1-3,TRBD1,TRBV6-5,CASSYRGRDTIYF,TGTGCCAGCAGTTACAGGGGGCGAGACACCATATATTTT
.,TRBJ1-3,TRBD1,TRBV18,CASSPPGQFAGNTIYF,TGTGCCAGCTCACCACCGGGACAGTTTGCTGGAAACACCATATATTTT
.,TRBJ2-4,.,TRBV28,CASGQLGAKNIQYF,TGTGCCAGCGGCCAACTAGGAGCCAAAAACATTCAGTACTTC
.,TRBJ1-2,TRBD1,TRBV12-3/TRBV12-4,CASSFGQGGGYTF,TGTGCCAGCAGTTTCGGACAGGGCGGCGGCTACACCTTC
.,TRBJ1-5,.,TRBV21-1,CASSRPVGDSYQPQHF,TGTGCCAGCAGCCGGCCGGTGGGGGACAGTTATCAGCCCCAGCATTTT
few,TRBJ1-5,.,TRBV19,CASSGTRGYSNQPQHF,TGTGCCAGTAGTGGAACAAGGGGGTATAGCAATCAGCCCCAGCATTTT
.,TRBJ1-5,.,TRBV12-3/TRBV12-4,CASSFQGTQPQHF,TGTGCCAGCAGTTTTCAGGGGACTCAGCCCCAGCATTTT
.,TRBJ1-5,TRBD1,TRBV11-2,CASSPTGGRGPQHF,TGTGCCAGCAGCCCGACAGGGGGAAGGGGGCCCCAGCATTTT
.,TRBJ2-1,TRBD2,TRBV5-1,CASSFGTTINEQFF,TGCGCCAGCAGCTTCGGGACTACGATCAATGAGCAGTTCTTC